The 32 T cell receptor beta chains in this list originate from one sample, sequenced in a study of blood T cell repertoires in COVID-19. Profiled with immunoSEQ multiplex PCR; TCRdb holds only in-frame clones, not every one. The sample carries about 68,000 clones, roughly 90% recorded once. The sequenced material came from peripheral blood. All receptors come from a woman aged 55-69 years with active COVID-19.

Written as DNA, the CDR3 is TGTGCCAGCAGCCTAGTCCGCTCCTCTGGGGCCAACGTCCTGACTTTC. Amino acid sequence: CASSLVRSSGANVLTF. The chain combines TRBV6-2 or TRBV6-3 with TRBJ2-6; D is undetermined. Trimming shortened V by 6 bases and J by 0 bases, and 12 bases separated the two germline ends. CDR3 length: 16 residues. The germline gives CDR1 MNHEY, CDR2 SVGEGT.

As DNA, the CDR3 is TGTGCCAGCAGCTTAGTGAGGCTCGGACTAGCGGGCCGAGATACGCAGTATTTT. Translation gives CASSLVRLGLAGRDTQYF. The chain is built from TRBV11-2 and TRBJ2-3; 11 bases fit TRBD2. Germline lookup yields CDR1 SGHAT and CDR2 FQNNGV. The CDR3 is made up of 18 amino acids. V trimming: 1 base; J trimming: 5 bases; junction bases outside the gene matches: 11.

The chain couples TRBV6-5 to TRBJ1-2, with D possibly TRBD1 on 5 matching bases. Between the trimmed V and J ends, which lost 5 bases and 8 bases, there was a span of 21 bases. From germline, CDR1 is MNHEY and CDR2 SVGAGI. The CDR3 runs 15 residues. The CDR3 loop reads CASSTAGPRERGYTF. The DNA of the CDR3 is TGTGCCAGCAGTACCGCGGGACCCCGGGAGAGGGGCTACACCTTC.

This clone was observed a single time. CDR3 residues: CASKGDWPKVDNEQFF. The CDR3 region has the DNA TGTGCCAGCAAAGGGGACTGGCCGAAGGTCGACAATGAGCAGTTCTTC. The chain carries TRBV28 and TRBJ2-1; a possible D gene is TRBD2 (6 bases). CDR3 size: 16 residues. Germline-derived CDR1 and CDR2 are MDHEN and SYDVKM. V was cut by 7 bases and J by 5 bases, with 21 bases left in between.

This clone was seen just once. The CDR3 reads CASSSTLGGRAYEQYF. The CDR3, as DNA: TGTGCCAGCAGCTCAACCCTCGGGGGGAGGGCCTACGAGCAGTACTTC. The rearrangement joins TRBV5-6 to TRBJ2-7; TRBD2 matches at 7 bases. This CDR3 comprises 16 residues. V lost 3 bases and J lost 2; bases outside the gene matches: 11. Germline values: CDR1 SGHDT, CDR2 YYEEEE.

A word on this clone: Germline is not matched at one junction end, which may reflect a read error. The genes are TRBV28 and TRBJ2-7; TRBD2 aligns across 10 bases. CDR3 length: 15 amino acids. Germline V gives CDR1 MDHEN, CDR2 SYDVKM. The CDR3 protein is CASSPLLAGGYQQYF. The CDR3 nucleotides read TGTGCCAGCAGTCCCCTATTAGCGGGAGGCTACCAGCAGTACTTC.

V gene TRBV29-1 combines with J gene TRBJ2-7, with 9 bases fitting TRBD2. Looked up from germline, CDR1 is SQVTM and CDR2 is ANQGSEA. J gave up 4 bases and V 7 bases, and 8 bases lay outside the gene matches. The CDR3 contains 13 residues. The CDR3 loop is CSALGSGRYEQYF. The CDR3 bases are TGCAGCGCCCTGGGGAGCGGGAGGTACGAGCAGTACTTC.

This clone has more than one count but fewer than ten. The CDR3 DNA sequence: TGTGCCAGTAGTATGGCGGACAGCATGAACACTGAAGCTTTCTTT. This codes for CASSMADSMNTEAFF. The chain has TRBV19 and TRBJ1-1; a possible D gene is TRBD1 (6 bases). V dropped 3 bases and J dropped 0 bases, with 11 bases sitting between them. Looked up from germline, CDR1 is LNHDA and CDR2 is SQIVND (reference sequence). The CDR3 length is 15 residues. The full variable domain, in which reference TRBV19 and TRBJ1-1 provide the parts outside the CDR3, is DGGITQSPKYLFRKEGQNVTLSCEQNLNHDAMYWYRQDPGQGLRLIYYSQIVNDFQKGDIAEGYSVSREKKESFPLTVTSAQKNPTAFYLCASSMADSMNTEAFFGQGTRLTVV.

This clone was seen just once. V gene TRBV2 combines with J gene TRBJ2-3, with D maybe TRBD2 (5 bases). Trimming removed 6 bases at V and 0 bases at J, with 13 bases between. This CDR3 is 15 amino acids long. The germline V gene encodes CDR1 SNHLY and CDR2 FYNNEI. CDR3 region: CASRTTPASTDTQYF. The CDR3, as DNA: TGTGCCAGCAGGACTACTCCGGCGAGCACAGATACGCAGTATTTT.

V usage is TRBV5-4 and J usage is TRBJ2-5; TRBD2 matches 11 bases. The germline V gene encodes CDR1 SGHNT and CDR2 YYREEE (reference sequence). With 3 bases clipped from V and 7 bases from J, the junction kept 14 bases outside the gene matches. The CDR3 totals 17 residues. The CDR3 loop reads CASSSSSGTSGPATQYF. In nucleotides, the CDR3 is TGTGCCAGCAGCTCGTCATCCGGGACTAGCGGACCCGCGACCCAGTACTTC.

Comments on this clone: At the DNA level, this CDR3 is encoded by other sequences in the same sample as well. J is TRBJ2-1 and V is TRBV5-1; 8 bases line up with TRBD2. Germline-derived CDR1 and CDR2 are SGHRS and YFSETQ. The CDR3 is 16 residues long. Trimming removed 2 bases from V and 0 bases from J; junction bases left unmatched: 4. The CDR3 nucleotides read TGCGCCAGCAGCTTAATGAGCGGGGGCTCCTACAATGAGCAGTTCTTC. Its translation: CASSLMSGGSYNEQFF.

For the CDR3, the DNA is TGTGCCAGCGCAGGAAACAGGGGGCGGGATGGCTACACCTTC. Translated: CASAGNRGRDGYTF. V gene TRBV19 combines with J gene TRBJ1-2, with 9 bases identical to TRBD1. Trimming cost V 9 bases and J 6 bases; bases outside gene matches: 11. The V gene's germline CDR1 is LNHDA and CDR2 SQIVND (reference sequence). This CDR3 has 14 residues.

The CDR3 loop reads CAISDLLTGGGNYGYTF. In DNA form, the CDR3 reads TGTGCCATCAGTGACCTTTTAACAGGGGGCGGTAACTATGGCTACACCTTC. V usage is TRBV10-3 and J usage is TRBJ1-2; TRBD1 matches at 9 bases. Germline V gene sequence: CDR1 ENHRY, CDR2 SYGVKD. The CDR3 has 17 residues. After removal of 3 bases from V and 1 base from J, the junction contained 9 bases not matched to a gene.

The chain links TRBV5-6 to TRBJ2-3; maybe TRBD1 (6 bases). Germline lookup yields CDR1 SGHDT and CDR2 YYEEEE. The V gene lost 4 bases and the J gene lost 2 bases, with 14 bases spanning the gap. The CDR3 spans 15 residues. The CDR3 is CASSRLDRSTDTQYF. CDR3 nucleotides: TGTGCCAGCAGCCGATTGGACAGATCCACAGATACGCAGTATTTT. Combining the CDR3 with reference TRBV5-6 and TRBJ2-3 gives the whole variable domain DAGVTQSPTHLIKTRGQQVTLRCSPKSGHDTVSWYQQALGQGPQFIFQYYEEEERQRGNFPDRFSGHQFPNYSSELNVNALLLGDSALYLCASSRLDRSTDTQYFGPGTRLTVL.

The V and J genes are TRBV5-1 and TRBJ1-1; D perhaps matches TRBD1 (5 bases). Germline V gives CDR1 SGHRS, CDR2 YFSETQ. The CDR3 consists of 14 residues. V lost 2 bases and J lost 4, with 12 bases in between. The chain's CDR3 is CASSFGGAITEAFF. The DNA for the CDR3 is TGCGCCAGCAGCTTTGGAGGGGCGATCACTGAAGCTTTCTTT.

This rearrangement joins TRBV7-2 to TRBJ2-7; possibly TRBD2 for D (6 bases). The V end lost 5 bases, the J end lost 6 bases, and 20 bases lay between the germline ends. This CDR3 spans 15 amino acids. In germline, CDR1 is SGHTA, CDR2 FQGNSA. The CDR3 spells CASSPTRTALGEQYF. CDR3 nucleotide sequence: TGTGCCAGCAGCCCGACTAGAACCGCACTTGGCGAGCAGTACTTC.

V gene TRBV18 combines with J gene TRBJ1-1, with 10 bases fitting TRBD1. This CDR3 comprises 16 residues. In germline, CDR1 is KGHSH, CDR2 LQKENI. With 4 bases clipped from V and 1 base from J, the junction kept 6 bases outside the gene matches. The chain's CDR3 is CASSLYRDRGNTEAFF. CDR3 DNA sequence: TGTGCCAGCTCACTTTACCGGGACAGGGGGAACACTGAAGCTTTCTTT.

CDR3 loop: CASSEGTSRSETQYF. The DNA of the CDR3 is TGTGCCAGCAGCGAGGGGACTAGCAGGTCAGAGACCCAGTACTTC. J is TRBJ2-5 and V is TRBV5-4, with TRBD2 matching over 9 bases. The CDR3 loop spans 15 amino acids. V shed 4 bases, J shed 4 bases, and the junction held 8 bases outside the gene matches. Germline CDR1 and CDR2: SGHNT and YYREEE (reference sequence).

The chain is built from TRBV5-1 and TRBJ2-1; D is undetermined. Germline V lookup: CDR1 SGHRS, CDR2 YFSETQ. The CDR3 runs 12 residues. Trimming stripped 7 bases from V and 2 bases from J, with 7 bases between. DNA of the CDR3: TGCGCCAGCTTCGAGACCTACAATGAGCAGTTCTTC. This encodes CASFETYNEQFF.

CDR3 sequence (DNA): TGTGCCTGGAGTGTATCGTACACCGGGGAGCTGTTTTTT. Encoded protein: CAWSVSYTGELFF. The chain employs TRBV30 and TRBJ2-2; D remains unclear. Germline loops: CDR1 GTSNPN, CDR2 SVGIG (reference sequence). Trimming removed 0 bases at V and 3 bases at J, with 5 bases between. The CDR3 consists of 13 residues. The full variable domain, rest sourced from reference TRBV30 and TRBJ2-2, is SQTIHQWPATLVQPVGSPLSLECTVEGTSNPNLYWYRQAAGRGLQLLFYSVGIGQISSEVPQNLSASRPQDRQFILSSKKLLLSDSGFYLCAWSVSYTGELFFGEGSRLTVL.

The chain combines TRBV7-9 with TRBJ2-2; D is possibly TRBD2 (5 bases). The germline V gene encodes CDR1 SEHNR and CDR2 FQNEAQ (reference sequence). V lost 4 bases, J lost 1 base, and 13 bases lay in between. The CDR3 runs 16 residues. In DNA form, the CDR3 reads TGTGCCAGCAGCTCCCTTGGTAGCGTGAACACCGGGGAGCTGTTTTTT. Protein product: CASSSLGSVNTGELFF.

The CDR3 protein is CASSIEFGHFYGYTF. The CDR3 nucleotides are TGTGCCAGTAGTATAGAGTTTGGGCACTTCTATGGCTACACCTTC. V is TRBV19 and J is TRBJ1-2; D is ambiguous. Trimming removed 0 bases from V and 4 bases from J, with 12 bases in between. The CDR3 is 15 amino acids. Germline V gives CDR1 LNHDA, CDR2 SQIVND (reference sequence).

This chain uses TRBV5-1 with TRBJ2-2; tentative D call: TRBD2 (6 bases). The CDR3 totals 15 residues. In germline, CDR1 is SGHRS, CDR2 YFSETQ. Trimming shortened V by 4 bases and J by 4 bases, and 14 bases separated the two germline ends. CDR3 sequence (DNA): TGCGCCAGCAGCGCTTTGGTAGCGGTCACCGGGGAGCTGTTTTTT. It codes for CASSALVAVTGELFF.

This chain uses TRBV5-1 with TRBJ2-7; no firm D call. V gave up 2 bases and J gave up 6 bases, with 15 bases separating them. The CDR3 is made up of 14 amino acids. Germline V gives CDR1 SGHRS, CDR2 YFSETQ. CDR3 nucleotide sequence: TGCGCCAGCAGCTTAAATCCGGGTCTGGGCGAGCAGTACTTC. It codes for CASSLNPGLGEQYF.

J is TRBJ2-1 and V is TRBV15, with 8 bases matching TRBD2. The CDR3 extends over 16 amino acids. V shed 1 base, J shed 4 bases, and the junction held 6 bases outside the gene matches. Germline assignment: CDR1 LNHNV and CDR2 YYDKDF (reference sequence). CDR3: CATSRVVSGTYNEQFF. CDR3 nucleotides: TGTGCCACCAGCAGAGTGGTTAGCGGGACTTACAATGAGCAGTTCTTC.

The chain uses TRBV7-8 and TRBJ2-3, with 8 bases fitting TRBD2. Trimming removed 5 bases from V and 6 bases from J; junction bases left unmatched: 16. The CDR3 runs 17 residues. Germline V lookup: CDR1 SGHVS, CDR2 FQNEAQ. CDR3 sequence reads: CASSLLGTSGNMDTQYF. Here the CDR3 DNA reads TGTGCCAGCAGCCTATTAGGGACTAGTGGGAACATGGATACGCAGTATTTT.

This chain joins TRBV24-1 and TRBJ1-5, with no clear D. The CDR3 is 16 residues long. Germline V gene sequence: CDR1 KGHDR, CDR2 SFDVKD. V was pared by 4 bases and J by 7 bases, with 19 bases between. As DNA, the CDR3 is TGTGCCACCAGTGACCATGGACGGGAGGGTGGGCAGCCCCAGCATTTT. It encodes CATSDHGREGGQPQHF.

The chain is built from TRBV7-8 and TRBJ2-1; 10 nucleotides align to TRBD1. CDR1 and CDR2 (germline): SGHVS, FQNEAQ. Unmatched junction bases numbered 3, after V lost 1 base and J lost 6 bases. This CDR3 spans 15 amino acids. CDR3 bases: TGTGCCAGCAGCTTAGGACAGGGGGCACTCAATGAGCAGTTCTTC. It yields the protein CASSLGQGALNEQFF. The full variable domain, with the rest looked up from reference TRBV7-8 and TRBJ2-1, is GAGVSQSPRYKVAKRGQDVALRCDPISGHVSLFWYQQALGQGPEFLTYFQNEAQLDKSGLPSDRFFAERPEGSVSTLKIQRTQQEDSAVYLCASSLGQGALNEQFFGPGTRLTVL.

The CDR3 reads CASSYRGKWELFF. For the CDR3, the DNA is TGTGCCAGCAGCTACAGGGGGAAATGGGAGCTGTTTTTT. The V and J genes are TRBV3-1 (or the pseudogene TRBV3-2) and TRBJ2-2; TRBD1 matches at 8 bases. The trim removed 5 bases at V and 9 bases at J, leaving 5 bases unmatched. The CDR3 is 13 amino acids. Germline V CDR1 and CDR2: LGHDT, YNNKEL (reference sequence).

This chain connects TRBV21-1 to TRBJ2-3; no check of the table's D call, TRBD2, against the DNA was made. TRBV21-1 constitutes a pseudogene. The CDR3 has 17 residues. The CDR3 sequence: CASSKAPSGRVADTQYF. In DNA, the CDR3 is TGTGCCAGCAGCAAAGCGCCCAGCGGTAGGGTGGCAGATACGCAGTATTTT.

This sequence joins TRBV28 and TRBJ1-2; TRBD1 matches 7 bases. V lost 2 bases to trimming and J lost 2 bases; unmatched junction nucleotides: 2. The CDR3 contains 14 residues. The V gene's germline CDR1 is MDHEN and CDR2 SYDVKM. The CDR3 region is CASSLRDRNYGYTF. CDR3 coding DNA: TGTGCCAGCAGTTTACGGGACAGAAACTATGGCTACACCTTC.

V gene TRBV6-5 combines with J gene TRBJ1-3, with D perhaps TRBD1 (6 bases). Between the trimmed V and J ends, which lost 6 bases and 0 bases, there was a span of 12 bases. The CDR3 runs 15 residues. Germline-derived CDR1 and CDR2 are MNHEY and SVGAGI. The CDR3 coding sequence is TGTGCCAGCAGAGCAGGGGTAATCTCTGGAAACACCATATATTTT. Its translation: CASRAGVISGNTIYF.